This TCR beta chain was identified in a study of human T cells and chemical hapten exposure. Individual cDNA molecules had unique molecular identifiers attached to them by the library. In TCRdb, the RACE reads were re-called with MiXCR into one record per CDR3 protein. The data show roughly 110,000 distinct CDR3 sequences, about 12% seen once. The sample's time point: pre-sensitization, week 0. Treatment: therapeutic diphenylcyclopropenone sensitization with weekly scalp DPC. The TCR was taken from a woman aged 45-60 years with alopecia areata. Some clones in this sample may be carry-over from other donors' samples. Material: whole blood, obtained in connection with sensitization to the hapten diphenylcyclopropenone (DPC).

For the CDR3, the DNA is TGTGCCAGCAGCAATAGGGCTAGCTCTGGAAACACCATATATTTT. It codes for CASSNRASSGNTIYF. The rearrangement uses TRBV3-1 and TRBJ1-3; unclear D gene. Germline CDR1 LGHDT, CDR2 YNNKEL (reference sequence). The V and J ends lost 5 bases and 0 bases respectively, with 11 bases between them. The CDR3 loop spans 15 amino acids.